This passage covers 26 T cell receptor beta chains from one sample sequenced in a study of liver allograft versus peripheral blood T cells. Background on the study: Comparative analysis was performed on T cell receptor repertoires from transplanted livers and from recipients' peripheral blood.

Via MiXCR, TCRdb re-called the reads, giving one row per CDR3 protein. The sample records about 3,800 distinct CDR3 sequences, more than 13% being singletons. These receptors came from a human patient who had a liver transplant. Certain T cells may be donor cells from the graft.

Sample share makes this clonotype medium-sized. The CDR3: CASSVSGGQGVFPGANVLTF. The CDR3 DNA reads TGTGCCAGCAGCGTGTCCGGGGGACAGGGAGTTTTTCCTGGGGCCAACGTCCTGACTTTC. The rearrangement links TRBV7-2 to TRBJ2-6; TRBD1 aligns across 9 bases. V gave up 5 bases and J gave up 2 bases; unmatched junction bases: 16. The CDR3 loop spans 20 amino acids. Germline CDR1 SGHTA, CDR2 FQGNSA.

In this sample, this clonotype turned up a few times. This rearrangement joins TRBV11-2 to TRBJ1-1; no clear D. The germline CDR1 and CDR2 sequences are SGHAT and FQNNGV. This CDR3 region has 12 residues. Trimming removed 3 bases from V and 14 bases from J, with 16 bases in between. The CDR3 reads CASSFSKAVGFF. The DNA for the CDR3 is TGTGCCAGCAGCTTTAGTAAGGCGGTGGGCTTCTTT. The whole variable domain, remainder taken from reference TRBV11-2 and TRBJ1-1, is EAGVAQSPRYKIIEKRQSVAFWCNPISGHATLYWYQQILGQGPKLLIQFQNNGVVDDSQLPKDRFSAERLKGVDSTLKIQPAKLEDSAVYLCASSFSKAVGFFGQGTRLTVV.

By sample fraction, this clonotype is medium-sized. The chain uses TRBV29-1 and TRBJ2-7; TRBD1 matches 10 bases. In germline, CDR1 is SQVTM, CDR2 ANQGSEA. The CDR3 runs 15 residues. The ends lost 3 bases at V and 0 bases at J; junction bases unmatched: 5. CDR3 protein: CSVDEGDRGSYEQYF. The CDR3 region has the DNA TGCAGCGTTGACGAGGGGGACAGGGGCTCCTACGAGCAGTACTTC.

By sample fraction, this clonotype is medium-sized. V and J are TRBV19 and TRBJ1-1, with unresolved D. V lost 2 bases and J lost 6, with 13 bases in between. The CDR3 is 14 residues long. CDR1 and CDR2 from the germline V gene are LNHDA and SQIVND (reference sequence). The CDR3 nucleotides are TGTGCCAGTAGTATATCAACCCTCCTGCCTGAAGCTTTCTTT. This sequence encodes CASSISTLLPEAFF.

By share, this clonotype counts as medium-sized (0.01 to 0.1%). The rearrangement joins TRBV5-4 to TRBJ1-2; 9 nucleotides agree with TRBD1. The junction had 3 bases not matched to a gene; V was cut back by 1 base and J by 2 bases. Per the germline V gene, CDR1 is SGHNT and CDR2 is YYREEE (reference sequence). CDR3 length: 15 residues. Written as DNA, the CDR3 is TGTGCCAGCAGCTTGAGAGGACAGGGGAACTATGGCTACACCTTC. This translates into CASSLRGQGNYGYTF.

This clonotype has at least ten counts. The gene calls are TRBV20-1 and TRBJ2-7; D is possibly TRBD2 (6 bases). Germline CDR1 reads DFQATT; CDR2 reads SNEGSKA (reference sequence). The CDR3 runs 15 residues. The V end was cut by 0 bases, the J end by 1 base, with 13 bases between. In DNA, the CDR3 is TGCAGTGCTAGAGATGGAGGGGAGGCTTCCTACGAGCAGTACTTC. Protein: CSARDGGEASYEQYF.

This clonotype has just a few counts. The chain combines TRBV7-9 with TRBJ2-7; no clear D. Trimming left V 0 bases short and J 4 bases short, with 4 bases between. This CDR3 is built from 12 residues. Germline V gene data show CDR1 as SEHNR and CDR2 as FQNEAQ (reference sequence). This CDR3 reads CASSLAVYEQYF. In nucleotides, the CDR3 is TGTGCCAGCAGCTTAGCGGTATACGAGCAGTACTTC.

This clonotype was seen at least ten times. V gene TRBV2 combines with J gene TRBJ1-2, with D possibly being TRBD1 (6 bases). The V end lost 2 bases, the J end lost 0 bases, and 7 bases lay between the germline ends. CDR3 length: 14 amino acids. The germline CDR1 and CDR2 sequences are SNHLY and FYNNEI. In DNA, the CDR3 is TGTGCCAGCAGTGAAAGGACAGCTAACTATGGCTACACCTTC. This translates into CASSERTANYGYTF.

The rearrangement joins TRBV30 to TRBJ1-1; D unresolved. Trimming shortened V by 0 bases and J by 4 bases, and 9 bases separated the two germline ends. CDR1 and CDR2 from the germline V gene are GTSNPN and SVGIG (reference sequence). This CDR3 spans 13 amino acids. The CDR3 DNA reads TGTGCCTGGAGTGTACCCTCCGGCACTGAAGCTTTCTTT. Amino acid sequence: CAWSVPSGTEAFF.

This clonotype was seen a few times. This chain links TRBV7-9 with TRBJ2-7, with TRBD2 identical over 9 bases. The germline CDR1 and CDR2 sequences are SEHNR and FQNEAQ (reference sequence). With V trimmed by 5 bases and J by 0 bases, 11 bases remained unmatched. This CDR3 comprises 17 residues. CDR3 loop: CASSPRHLAGISYEQYF. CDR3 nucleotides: TGTGCCAGCAGCCCCCGGCACCTAGCGGGAATCTCCTACGAGCAGTACTTC.

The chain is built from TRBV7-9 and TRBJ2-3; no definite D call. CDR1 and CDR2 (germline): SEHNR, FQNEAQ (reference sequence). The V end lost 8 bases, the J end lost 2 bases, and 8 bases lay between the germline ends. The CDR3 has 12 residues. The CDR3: CASPSPTDTQYF. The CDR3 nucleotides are TGTGCCAGCCCCTCCCCCACAGATACGCAGTATTTT.

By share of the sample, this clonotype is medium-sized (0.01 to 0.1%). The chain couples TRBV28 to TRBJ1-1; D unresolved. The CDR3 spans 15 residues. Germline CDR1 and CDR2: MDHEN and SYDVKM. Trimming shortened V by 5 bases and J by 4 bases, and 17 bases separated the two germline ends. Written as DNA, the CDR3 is TGTGCCAGCAGTCCGTCGGGTGCCCGGGCCACTGAAGCTTTCTTT. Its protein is CASSPSGARATEAFF.

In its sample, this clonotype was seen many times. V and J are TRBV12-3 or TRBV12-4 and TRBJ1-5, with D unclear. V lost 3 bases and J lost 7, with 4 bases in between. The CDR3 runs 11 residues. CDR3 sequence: CASSLGQPQHF. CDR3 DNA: TGTGCCAGCAGTTTGGGACAGCCCCAGCATTTT.

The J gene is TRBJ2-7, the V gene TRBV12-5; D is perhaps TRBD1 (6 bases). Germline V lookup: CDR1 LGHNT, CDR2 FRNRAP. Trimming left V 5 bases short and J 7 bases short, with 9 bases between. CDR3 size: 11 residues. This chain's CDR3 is CASGQGWEQYF. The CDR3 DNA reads TGTGCTAGTGGTCAGGGGTGGGAGCAGTACTTC.

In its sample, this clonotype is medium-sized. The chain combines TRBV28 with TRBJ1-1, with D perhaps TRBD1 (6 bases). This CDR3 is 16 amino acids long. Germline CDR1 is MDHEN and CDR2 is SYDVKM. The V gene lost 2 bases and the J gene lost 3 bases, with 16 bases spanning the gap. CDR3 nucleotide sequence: TGTGCCAGCAGTTTACCCCGGGACACCCCGGACACTGAAGCTTTCTTT. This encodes CASSLPRDTPDTEAFF.

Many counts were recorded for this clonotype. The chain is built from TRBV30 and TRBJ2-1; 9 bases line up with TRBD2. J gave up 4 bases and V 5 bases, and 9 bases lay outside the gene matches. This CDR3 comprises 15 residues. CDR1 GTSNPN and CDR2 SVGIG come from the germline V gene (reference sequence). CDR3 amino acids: CAWALLAGVYNEQFF. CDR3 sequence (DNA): TGTGCCTGGGCCTTATTAGCGGGAGTTTACAATGAGCAGTTCTTC.

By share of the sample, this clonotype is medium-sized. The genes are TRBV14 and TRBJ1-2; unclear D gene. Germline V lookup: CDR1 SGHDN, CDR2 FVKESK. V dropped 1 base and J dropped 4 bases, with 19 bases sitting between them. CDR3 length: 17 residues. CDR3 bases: TGTGCCAGCAGCCAAGGATTTTCGTCCGGGAGATTCTATGGCTACACCTTC. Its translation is CASSQGFSSGRFYGYTF.

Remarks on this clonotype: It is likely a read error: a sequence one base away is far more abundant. This chain's CDR3 is CASSYGLRGYGYTF. The CDR3 DNA reads TGTGCCAGCAGCTACGGCCTTCGTGGGTACGGCTACACCTTC. V gene TRBV6-6 combines with J gene TRBJ1-2; D gene unclear. The CDR3 spans 14 residues. V shed 6 bases and J shed 8 bases, with 19 bases lying between them. Germline values: CDR1 MNHNY, CDR2 SVGAGI (reference sequence).

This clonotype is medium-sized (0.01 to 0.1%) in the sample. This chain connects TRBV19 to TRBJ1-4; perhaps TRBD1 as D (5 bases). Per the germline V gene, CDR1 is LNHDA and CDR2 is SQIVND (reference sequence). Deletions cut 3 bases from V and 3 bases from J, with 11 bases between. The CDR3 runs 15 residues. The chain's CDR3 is CASSMGGGANEKLFF. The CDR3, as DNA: TGTGCCAGTAGTATGGGCGGGGGAGCTAATGAAAAACTGTTTTTT.

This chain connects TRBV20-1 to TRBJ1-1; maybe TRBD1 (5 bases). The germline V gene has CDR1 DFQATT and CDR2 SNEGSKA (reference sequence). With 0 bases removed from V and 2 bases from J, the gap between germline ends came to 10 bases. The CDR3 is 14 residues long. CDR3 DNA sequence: TGCAGTGCTAGAGATGACAGACTAAACACTGAAGCTTTCTTT. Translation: CSARDDRLNTEAFF.

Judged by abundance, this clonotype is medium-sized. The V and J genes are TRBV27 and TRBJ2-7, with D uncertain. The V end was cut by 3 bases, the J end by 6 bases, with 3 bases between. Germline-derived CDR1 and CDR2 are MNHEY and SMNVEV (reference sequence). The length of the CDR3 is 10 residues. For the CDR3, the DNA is TGTGCCAGCAGTTTCTCCGAGCAGTACTTC. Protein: CASSFSEQYF.

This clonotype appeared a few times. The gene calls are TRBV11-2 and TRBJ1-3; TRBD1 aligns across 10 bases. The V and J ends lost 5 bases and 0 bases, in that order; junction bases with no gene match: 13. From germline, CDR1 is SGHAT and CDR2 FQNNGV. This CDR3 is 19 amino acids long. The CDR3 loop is CASSRRQGARKPSGNTIYF. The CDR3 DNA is TGTGCCAGCAGCCGGAGACAGGGGGCTCGAAAACCCTCTGGAAACACCATATATTTT.

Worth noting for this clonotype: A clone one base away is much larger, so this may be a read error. The CDR3 here is CASSFPLGSSYGYTF. The CDR3 DNA sequence: TGTGCCAGCAGTTTCCCCCTAGGATCATCCTATGGCTACACCTTC. The V and J genes are TRBV12-3 or TRBV12-4 and TRBJ1-2; D is undetermined. Trimming took off 3 bases at V and 4 bases at J, with 15 bases between the two ends. The CDR3 runs 15 residues.

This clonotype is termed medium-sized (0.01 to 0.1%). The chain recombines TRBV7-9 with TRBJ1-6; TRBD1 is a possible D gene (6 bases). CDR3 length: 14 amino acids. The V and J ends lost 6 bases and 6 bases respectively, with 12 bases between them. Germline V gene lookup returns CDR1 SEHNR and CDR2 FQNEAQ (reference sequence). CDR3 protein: CASSYGGLNSPLHF. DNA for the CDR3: TGTGCCAGCAGTTACGGGGGCCTTAATTCACCCCTCCACTTT.

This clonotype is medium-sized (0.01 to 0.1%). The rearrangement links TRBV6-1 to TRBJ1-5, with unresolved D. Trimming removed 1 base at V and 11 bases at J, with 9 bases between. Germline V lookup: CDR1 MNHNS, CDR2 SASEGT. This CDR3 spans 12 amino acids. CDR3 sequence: CASSEGGTSQHF. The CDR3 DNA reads TGTGCCAGCAGTGAAGGGGGAACGTCCCAGCATTTT.

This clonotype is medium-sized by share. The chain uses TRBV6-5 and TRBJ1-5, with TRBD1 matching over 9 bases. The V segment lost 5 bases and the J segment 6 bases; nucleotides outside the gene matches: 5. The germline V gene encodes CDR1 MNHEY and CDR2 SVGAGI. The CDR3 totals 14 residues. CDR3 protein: CASSAGQGSQPQHF. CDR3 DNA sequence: TGTGCCAGCAGTGCAGGACAGGGGAGTCAGCCCCAGCATTTT.